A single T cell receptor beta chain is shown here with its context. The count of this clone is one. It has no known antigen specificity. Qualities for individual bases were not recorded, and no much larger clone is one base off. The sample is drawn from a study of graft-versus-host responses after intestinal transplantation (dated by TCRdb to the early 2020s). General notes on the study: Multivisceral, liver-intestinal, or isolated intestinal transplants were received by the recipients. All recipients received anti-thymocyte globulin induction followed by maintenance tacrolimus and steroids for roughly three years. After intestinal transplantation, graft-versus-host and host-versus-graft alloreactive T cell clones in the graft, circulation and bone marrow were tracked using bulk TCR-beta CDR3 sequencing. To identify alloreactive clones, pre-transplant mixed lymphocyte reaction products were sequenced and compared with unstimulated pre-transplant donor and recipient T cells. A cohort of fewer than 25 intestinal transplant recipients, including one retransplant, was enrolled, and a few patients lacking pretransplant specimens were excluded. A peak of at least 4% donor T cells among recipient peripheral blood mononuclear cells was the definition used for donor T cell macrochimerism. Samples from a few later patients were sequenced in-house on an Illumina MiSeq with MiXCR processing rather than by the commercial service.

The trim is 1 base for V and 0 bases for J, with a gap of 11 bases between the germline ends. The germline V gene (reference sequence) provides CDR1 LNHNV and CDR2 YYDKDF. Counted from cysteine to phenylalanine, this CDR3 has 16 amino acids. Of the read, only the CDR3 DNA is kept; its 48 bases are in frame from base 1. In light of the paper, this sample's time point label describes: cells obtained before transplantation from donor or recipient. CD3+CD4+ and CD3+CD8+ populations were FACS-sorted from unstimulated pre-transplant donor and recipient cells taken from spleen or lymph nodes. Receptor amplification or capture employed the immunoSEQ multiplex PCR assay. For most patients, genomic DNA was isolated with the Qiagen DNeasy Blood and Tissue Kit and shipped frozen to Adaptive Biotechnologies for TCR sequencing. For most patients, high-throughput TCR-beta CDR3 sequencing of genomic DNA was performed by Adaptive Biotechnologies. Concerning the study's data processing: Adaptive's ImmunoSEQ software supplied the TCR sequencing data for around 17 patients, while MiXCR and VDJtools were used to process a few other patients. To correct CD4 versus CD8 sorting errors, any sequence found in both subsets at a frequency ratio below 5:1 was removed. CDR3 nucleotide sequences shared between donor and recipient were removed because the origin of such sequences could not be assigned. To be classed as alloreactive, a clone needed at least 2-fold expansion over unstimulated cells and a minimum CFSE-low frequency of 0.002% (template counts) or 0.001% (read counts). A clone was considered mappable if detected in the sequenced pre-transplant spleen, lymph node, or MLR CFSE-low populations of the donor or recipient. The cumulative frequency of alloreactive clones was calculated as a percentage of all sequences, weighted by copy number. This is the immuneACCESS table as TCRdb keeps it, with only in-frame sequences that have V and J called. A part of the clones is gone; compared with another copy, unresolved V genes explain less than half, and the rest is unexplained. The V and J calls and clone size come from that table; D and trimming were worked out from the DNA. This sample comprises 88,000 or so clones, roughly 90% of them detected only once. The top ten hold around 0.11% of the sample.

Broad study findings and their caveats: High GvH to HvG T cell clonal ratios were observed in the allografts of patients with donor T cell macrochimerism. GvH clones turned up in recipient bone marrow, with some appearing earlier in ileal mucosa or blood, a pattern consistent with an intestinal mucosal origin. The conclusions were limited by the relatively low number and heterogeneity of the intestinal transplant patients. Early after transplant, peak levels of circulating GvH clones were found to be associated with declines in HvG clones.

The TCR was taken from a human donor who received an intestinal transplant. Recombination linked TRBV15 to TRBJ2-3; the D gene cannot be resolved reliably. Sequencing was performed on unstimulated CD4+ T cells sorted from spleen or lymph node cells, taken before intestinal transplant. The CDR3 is CATSRVGATSTDTQYF. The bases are TGTGCCACCAGCAGAGTGGGCGCCACTAGCACAGATACGCAGTATTTT.